The 6 T cell receptor beta chains given below trace back to one sample, sequenced in a study of shared clonotypes between healthy human individuals. The repertoire was sequenced with immunoSEQ multiplex PCR; TCRdb's copy has only in-frame clones and lacks some. This sample has roughly 200,000 clones, with over 50% found just once. The specimen sequenced was memory CD4+ T cells sorted from blood. The subset was: CD45RA-negative fraction. All receptors derive from a man aged 30-40 years in good health.

The chain joins TRBV9 to TRBJ2-5; D possibly corresponds to TRBD1 (6 bases). V was pared by 3 bases and J by 5 bases, with 14 bases between. Germline loops: CDR1 SGDLS, CDR2 YYNGEE. CDR3 length: 14 residues. The CDR3 spells CASSAPTGRETQYF. The CDR3 DNA sequence: TGTGCCAGCAGCGCCCCCACAGGGCGCGAGACCCAGTACTTC.

In its sample, this clone was seen once. The chain has TRBV7-2 and TRBJ2-5, with TRBD2 matching 9 bases. V was pared by 8 bases and J by 0 bases, with 10 bases of the junction left unmatched. The CDR3 sequence is 16 residues long. Germline V gene sequence: CDR1 SGHTA, CDR2 FQGNSA. The CDR3 here is CASAKGAGGNQETQYF. CDR3 nucleotide sequence: TGTGCCAGCGCGAAGGGAGCGGGAGGTAACCAAGAGACCCAGTACTTC.

The chain combines TRBV10-3 with TRBJ1-3; TRBD1 aligns across 7 bases. Trimming removed 3 bases from V and 4 bases from J; junction bases left unmatched: 3. The CDR3 contains 14 residues. Looked up from germline, CDR1 is ENHRY and CDR2 is SYGVKD. CDR3 in DNA: TGTGCCATCAGTGAAGGGACAGACGGAAACACCATATATTTT. Its protein product is CAISEGTDGNTIYF.

This clone has more than one count but fewer than ten. The chain couples TRBV10-3 to TRBJ1-4; D is undetermined. V was shortened by 8 bases and J by 3 bases, with 10 bases between the two germline ends. Germline V CDR1 and CDR2: ENHRY, SYGVKD. This CDR3 region has 13 residues. The CDR3 protein is CAICAGSNEKLFF. In nucleotides, the CDR3 is TGTGCCATCTGCGCAGGTTCTAATGAAAAACTGTTTTTT.

V and J are TRBV11-2 and TRBJ2-1; perhaps TRBD1 as D (6 bases). This CDR3 is built from 16 residues. The germline CDR1 and CDR2 sequences are SGHAT and FQNNGV. Trimming removed 1 base from V and 2 bases from J, with 12 bases in between. DNA for the CDR3: TGTGCCAGCAGCTTAGCCGGGTGGGGGCCCTACAATGAGCAGTTCTTC. As protein: CASSLAGWGPYNEQFF.

The genes are TRBV5-1 and TRBJ1-1, with TRBD1 identical over 9 bases. This CDR3 comprises 16 residues. J lost 5 bases, V lost 4 bases, and 12 bases had no gene match. CDR1 is SGHRS and CDR2 is YFSETQ in the germline V gene. CDR3 sequence: CASSRGSGTGRTEAFF. In DNA, the CDR3 is TGCGCCAGCAGCCGAGGATCCGGGACAGGGAGAACTGAAGCTTTCTTT.